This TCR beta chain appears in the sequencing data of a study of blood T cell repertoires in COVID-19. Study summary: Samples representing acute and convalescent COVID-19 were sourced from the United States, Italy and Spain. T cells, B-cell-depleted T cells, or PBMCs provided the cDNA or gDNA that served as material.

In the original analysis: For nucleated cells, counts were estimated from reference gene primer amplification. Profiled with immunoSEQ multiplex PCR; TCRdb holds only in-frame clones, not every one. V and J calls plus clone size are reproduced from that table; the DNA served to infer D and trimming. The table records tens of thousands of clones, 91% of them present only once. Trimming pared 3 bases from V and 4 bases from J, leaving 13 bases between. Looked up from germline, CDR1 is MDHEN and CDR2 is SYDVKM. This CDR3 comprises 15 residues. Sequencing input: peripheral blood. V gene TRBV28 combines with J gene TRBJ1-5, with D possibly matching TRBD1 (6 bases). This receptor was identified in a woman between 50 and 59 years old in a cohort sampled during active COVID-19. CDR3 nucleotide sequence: TGTGCCAGCAGTTTTGGTACAGGGTGGAATCAGCCCCAGCATTTT. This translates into CASSFGTGWNQPQHF.